This TCR beta chain was captured by sequencing in a study of T cell repertoires in cytomegalovirus infection. For the study at large: An indication of both CMV infection and matching HLA type came from public TCR beta signatures. Findings and limits, study-wide: Cumulated frequencies of public TCR beta families served to identify carriers of CMV plus the relevant HLA. The ex vivo response showed dominance by HLA-C-restricted CMV-specific TCR beta clonotypes.

The CDR3 is made up of 14 amino acids. Germline V gene lookup returns CDR1 SGHTA and CDR2 FQGNSA. After removal of 6 bases from V and 6 bases from J, the junction contained 8 bases not matched to a gene. In this sample, this clonotype turned up a few times. What it recognizes is unknown. Using its own MiXCR run on the reads, TCRdb lists one record per CDR3 protein. The sample has about 530,000 distinct CDR3 sequences, more than 20% seen once. This chain connects TRBV7-2 to TRBJ2-1; 7 nucleotides agree with TRBD2. Sequencing was performed on PBMCs. This clonotype was sampled from a human donor in good health (CMV status not recorded). Some clones in this sample may be carry-over from other donors' samples. Here the CDR3 reads CASRFAGDGNEQFF. The CDR3 nucleotides read TGTGCCAGCAGGTTTGCGGGAGACGGCAATGAGCAGTTCTTC.